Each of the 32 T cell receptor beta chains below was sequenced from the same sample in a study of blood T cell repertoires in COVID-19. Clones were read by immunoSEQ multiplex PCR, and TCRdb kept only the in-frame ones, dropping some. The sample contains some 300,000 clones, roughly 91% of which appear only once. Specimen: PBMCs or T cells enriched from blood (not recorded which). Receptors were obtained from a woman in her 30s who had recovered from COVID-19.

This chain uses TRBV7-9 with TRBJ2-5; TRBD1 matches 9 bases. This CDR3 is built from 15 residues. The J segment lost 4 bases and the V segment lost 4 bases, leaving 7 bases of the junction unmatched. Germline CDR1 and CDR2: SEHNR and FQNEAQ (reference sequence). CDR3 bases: TGTGCCAGCAGCTGGGACAGGGTCGATGGAGAGACCCAGTACTTC. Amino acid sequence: CASSWDRVDGETQYF.

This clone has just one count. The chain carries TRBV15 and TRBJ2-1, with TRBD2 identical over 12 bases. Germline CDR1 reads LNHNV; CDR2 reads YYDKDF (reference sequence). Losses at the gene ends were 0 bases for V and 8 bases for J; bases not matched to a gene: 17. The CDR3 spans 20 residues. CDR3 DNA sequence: TGTGCCACCAGCAGAGAGAGAGCTAGCGGGAGGGCCCCCTTTGTCGATGAGCAGTTCTTC. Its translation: CATSRERASGRAPFVDEQFF.

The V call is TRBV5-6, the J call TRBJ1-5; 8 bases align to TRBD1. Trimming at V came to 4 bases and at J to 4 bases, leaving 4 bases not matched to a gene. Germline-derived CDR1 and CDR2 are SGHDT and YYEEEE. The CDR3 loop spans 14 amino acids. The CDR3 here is CASSRDRGNQPQHF. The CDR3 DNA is TGTGCCAGCAGCCGCGACAGGGGTAATCAGCCCCAGCATTTT.

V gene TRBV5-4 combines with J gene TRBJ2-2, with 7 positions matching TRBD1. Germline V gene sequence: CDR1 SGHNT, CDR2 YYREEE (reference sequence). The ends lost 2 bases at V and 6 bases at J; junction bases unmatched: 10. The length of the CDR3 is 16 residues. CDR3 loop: CASSFGTVLMPGELFF. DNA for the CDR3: TGTGCCAGCAGCTTCGGGACAGTTCTTATGCCCGGGGAGCTGTTTTTT.

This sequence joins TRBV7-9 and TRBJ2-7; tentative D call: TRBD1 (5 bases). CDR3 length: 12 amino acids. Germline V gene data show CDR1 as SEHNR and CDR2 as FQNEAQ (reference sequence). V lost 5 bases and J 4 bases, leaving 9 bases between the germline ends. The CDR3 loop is CASSPDTYEQYF. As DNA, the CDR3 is TGTGCCAGCAGCCCGGACACGTACGAGCAGTACTTC.

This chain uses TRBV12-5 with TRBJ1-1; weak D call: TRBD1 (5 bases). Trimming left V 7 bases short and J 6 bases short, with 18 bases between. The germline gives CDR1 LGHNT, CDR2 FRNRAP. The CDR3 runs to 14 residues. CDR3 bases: TGTGCTAGTGCGGGCAGGGTGGGGGGACCTGAAGCTTTCTTT. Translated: CASAGRVGGPEAFF.

The CDR3 nucleotides read TGTGCCAGCAGCTTAGGGGGTAGCGGGAGATCACTAGATACGCAGTATTTT. Its protein product is CASSLGGSGRSLDTQYF. The V and J genes are TRBV11-2 and TRBJ2-3, with 9 bases aligning to TRBD2. This CDR3 is built from 17 residues. The V and J ends lost 1 base and 5 bases, in that order; junction bases with no gene match: 10. Germline-derived CDR1 and CDR2 are SGHAT and FQNNGV.

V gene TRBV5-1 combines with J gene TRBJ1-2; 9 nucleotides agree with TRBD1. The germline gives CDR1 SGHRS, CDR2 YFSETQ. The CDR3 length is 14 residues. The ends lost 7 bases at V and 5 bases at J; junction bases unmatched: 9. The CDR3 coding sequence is TGCGCCAGCTCACAAAGGACAGGGGCGTATGGCTACACCTTC. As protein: CASSQRTGAYGYTF.

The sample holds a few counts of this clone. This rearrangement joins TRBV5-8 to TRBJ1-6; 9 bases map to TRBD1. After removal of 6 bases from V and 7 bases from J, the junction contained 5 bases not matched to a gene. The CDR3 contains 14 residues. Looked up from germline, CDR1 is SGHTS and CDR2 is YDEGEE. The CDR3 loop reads CASNLGTGNSPLHF. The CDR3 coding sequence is TGTGCCAGCAACCTCGGGACAGGGAATTCACCCCTCCACTTT.

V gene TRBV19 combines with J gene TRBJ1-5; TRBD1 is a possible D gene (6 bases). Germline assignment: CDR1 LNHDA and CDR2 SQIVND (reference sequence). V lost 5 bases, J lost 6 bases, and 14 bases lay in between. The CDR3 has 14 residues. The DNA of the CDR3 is TGTGCCAGTAGTTGGACAGCAGCCGGTCAGCCCCAGCATTTT. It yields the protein CASSWTAAGQPQHF.

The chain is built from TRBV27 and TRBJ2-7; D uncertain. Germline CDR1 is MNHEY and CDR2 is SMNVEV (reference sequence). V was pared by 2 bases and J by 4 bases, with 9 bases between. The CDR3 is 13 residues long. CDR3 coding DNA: TGTGCCAGCAGTTTAGGCCTCCCATACGAGCAGTACTTC. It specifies CASSLGLPYEQYF.

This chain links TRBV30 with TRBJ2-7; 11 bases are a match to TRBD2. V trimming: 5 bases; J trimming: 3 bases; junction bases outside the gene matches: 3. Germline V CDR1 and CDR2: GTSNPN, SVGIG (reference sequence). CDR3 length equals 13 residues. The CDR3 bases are TGTGCCTGGTCGGGACTAGCGGACTACGAGCAGTACTTC. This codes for CAWSGLADYEQYF.

For the CDR3, the DNA is TGTGCCAGCAGTTTTAGCGGGCAACCTGGAAACACCATATATTTT. Protein sequence: CASSFSGQPGNTIYF. The genes are TRBV27 and TRBJ1-3; no reliable D call. Germline V gene sequence: CDR1 MNHEY, CDR2 SMNVEV (reference sequence). V dropped 3 bases and J dropped 2 bases, with 11 bases sitting between them. This CDR3 is 15 amino acids long.

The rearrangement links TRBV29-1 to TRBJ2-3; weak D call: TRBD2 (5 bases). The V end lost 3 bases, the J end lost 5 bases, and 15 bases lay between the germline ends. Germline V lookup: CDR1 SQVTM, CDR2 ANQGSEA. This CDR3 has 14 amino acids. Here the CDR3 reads CSVDGADLKDTQYF. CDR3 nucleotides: TGCAGCGTTGATGGAGCGGATCTCAAAGATACGCAGTATTTT.

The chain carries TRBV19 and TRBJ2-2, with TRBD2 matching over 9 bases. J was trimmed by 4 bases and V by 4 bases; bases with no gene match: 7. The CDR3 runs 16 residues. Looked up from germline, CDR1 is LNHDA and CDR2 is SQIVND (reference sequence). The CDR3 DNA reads TGTGCCAGTAGTAACCGACTAGCGGAGGGCACCGGGGAGCTGTTTTTT. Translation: CASSNRLAEGTGELFF. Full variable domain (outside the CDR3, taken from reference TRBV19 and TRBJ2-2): DGGITQSPKYLFRKEGQNVTLSCEQNLNHDAMYWYRQDPGQGLRLIYYSQIVNDFQKGDIAEGYSVSREKKESFPLTVTSAQKNPTAFYLCASSNRLAEGTGELFFGEGSRLTVL.

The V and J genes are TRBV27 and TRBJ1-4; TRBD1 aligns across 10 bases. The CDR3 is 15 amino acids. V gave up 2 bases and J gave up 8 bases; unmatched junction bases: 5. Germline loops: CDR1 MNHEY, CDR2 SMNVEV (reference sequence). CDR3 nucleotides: TGTGCCAGCAGTTTAGCGGGACAGGGGTGGGAAAAACTGTTTTTT. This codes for CASSLAGQGWEKLFF.

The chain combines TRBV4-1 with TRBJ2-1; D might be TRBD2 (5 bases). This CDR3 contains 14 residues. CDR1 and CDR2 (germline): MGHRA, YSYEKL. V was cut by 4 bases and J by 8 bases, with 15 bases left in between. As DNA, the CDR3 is TGCGCCAGCAGCCGAGGACTGGTAGTGGATGAGCAGTTCTTC. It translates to CASSRGLVVDEQFF.

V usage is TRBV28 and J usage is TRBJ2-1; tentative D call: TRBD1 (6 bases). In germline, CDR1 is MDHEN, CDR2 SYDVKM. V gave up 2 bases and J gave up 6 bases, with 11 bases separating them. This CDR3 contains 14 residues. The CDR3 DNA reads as TGTGCCAGCAGTTTAATTCAGGGGCCCAATGAGCAGTTCTTC. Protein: CASSLIQGPNEQFF.

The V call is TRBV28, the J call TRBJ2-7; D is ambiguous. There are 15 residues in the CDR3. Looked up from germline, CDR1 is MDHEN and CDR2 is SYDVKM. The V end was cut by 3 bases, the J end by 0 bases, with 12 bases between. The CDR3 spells CASSFLRIISYEQYF. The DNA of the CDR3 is TGTGCCAGCAGTTTTCTGAGAATTATCTCCTACGAGCAGTACTTC.

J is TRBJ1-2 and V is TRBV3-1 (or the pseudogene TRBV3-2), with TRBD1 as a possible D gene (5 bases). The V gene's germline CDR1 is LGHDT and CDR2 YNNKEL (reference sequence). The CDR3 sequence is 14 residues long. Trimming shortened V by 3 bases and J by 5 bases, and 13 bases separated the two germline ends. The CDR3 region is CASSQGRELYGYTF. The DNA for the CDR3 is TGTGCCAGCAGCCAGGGCAGGGAATTATATGGCTACACCTTC.

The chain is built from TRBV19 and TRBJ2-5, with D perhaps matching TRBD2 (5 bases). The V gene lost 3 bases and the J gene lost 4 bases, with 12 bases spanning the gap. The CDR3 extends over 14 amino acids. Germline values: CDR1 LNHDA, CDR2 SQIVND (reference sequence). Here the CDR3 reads CASSISAGPETQYF. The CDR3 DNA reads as TGTGCCAGTAGTATCTCGGCGGGCCCAGAGACCCAGTACTTC.

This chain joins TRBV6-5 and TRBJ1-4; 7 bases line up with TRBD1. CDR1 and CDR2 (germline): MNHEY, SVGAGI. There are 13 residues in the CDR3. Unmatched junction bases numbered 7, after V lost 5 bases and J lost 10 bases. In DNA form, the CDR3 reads TGTGCCAGCAGTATTGGGACAGATGGAAAACTGTTTTTT. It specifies CASSIGTDGKLFF.

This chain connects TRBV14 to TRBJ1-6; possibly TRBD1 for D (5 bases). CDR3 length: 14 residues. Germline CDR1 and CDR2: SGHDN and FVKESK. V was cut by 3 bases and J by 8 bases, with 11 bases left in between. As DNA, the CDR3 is TGTGCCAGCAGCCAGACCCGGGGGTATTCACCCCTCCACTTT. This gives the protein CASSQTRGYSPLHF. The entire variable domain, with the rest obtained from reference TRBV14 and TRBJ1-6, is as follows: EAGVTQFPSHSVIEKGQTVTLRCDPISGHDNLYWYRRVMGKEIKFLLHFVKESKQDESGMPNNRFLAERTGGTYSTLKVQPAELEDSGVYFCASSQTRGYSPLHFGNGTRLTVT.

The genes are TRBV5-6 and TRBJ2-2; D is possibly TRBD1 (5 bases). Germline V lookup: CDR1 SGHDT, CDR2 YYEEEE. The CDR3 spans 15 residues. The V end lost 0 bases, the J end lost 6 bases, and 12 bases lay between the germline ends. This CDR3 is CASSLGIGVPGELFF. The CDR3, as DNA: TGTGCCAGCAGCTTGGGCATAGGGGTCCCCGGGGAGCTGTTTTTT.

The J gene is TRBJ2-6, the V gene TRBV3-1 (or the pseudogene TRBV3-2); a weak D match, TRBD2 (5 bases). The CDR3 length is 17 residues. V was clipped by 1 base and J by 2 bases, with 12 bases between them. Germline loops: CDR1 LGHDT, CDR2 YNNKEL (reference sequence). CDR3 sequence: CASSQGGPLTGANVLTF. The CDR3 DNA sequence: TGTGCCAGCAGCCAAGGAGGGCCCCTCACTGGGGCCAACGTCCTGACTTTC.

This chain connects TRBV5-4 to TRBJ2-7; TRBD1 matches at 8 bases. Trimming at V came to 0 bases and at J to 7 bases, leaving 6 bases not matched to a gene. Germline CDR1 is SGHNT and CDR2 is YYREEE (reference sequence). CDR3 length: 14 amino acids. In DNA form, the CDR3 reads TGTGCCAGCAGCTTGGGAGGACAGGGAAGGGAGCAGTACTTC. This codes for CASSLGGQGREQYF.

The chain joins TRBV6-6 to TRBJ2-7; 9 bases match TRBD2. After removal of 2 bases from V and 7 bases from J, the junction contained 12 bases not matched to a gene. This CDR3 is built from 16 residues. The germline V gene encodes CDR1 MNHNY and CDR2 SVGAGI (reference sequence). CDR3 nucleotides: TGTGCCAGCAGTTACCACCTGACTAGCGGACCGAGGGAGCAGTACTTC. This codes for CASSYHLTSGPREQYF.

The CDR3 coding sequence is TGTGCCAGCAGCTTATCGCCGGACAGCTCATATTTT. Translated: CASSLSPDSSYF. The V call is TRBV7-9, the J call TRBJ1-3; weak D call: TRBD1 (6 bases). The CDR3 is 12 residues long. Germline V lookup: CDR1 SEHNR, CDR2 FQNEAQ (reference sequence). Between the trimmed V and J ends, which lost 2 bases and 15 bases, there was a span of 14 bases.

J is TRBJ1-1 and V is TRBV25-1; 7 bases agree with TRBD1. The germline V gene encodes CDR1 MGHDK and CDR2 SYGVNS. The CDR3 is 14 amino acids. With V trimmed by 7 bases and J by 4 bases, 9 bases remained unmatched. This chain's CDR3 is CASTPQGFGTEAFF. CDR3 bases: TGTGCCAGCACCCCACAGGGGTTCGGCACTGAAGCTTTCTTT.

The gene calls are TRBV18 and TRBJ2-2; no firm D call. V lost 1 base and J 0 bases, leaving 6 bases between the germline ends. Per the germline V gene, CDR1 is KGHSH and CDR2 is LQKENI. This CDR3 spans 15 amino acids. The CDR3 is CASSPLDSNTGELFF. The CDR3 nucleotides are TGTGCCAGCTCACCACTAGACTCGAACACCGGGGAGCTGTTTTTT.

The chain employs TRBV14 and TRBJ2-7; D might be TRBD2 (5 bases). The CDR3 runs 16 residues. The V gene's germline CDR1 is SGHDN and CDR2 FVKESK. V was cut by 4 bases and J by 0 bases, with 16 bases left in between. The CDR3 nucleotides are TGTGCCAGCAGCCCATCGGTGAGGGTCCGCTCCTACGAGCAGTACTTC. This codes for CASSPSVRVRSYEQYF.

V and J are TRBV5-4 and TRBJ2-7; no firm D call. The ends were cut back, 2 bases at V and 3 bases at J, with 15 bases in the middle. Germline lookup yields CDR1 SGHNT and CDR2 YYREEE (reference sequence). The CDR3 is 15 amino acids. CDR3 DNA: TGTGCCAGCAGCTTACCCAATCCGGTTGGCTACGAGCAGTACTTC. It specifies CASSLPNPVGYEQYF.